This is a list of T cell receptor beta chains from one sample in a study of blood T cells in healthy people across ages. One entry per CDR3 protein results from TCRdb running MiXCR on the 5' RACE reads. The sample has 1.5 million to 2 million distinct CDR3 sequences, 28% seen once. Sequencing used blood. Receptors were obtained from a woman in her 30s in good health. CDR3s include the opening cysteine and the closing phenylalanine or tryptophan. D genes are given only for firm matches. Some rows have no size entry. The others give once, few or many, or a class for an expanded clone.

d_call	v_call	cdr3_length	clone_size	j_call	cdr3_nt	cdr3_aa
TRBD2	TRBV29-1	13	many	TRBJ2-7	TGCAGCGTCCGGACTAGCGGAGACTACGAGCAGTACTTC	CSVRTSGDYEQYF
TRBD2	TRBV5-1	14	-	TRBJ2-3	TGCGTCAGCAGCTTGGGAGGGATCACAGATACGCAGTATTTT	CVSSLGGITDTQYF
TRBD2	TRBV7-9	14	-	TRBJ2-7	TGTTCCAGCAGCTTTAGCGGGGAGACGAGGGAGCAGTACTTC	CSSSFSGETREQYF
TRBD1	TRBV3-1	14	-	TRBJ2-3	TGTGCCAGCGGCCGCAGGACAGGTGGGGATACGCAGTATTTT	CASGRRTGGDTQYF
-	TRBV29-1	12	-	TRBJ1-2	TGCAGCGTTGAGCCGGCTGTGTCGGGCTACACCTTC	CSVEPAVSGYTF
-	TRBV12-3/TRBV12-4	19	-	TRBJ2-6	TGTGCCAGCAGTTACCTGGGGCGGGGCGTAAGCTCTGGGGCCAACGTCCTGACTTTC	CASSYLGRGVSSGANVLTF
TRBD1	TRBV5-1	16	-	TRBJ1-6	TGCGCCAGCAGCCAGCTACCGGGACAGAATAATTCACCCCTCCACTTT	CASSQLPGQNNSPLHF
TRBD2	TRBV20-1	15	few	TRBJ2-7	TGCAGTGCTAGAGTAAGGCGGGGGGGCCACTACGAGCAGTACTTC	CSARVRRGGHYEQYF
TRBD2	TRBV3-1	15	-	TRBJ2-1	TGTGCCGGCAGCTCGCGGGAGAGCTCCTACAATGAGCAGTTCTTC	CAGSSRESSYNEQFF
TRBD1	TRBV20-1	15	many	TRBJ2-7	TGCAGTGCCATTGACCGGGACAGGGCGGGTAACGAGCAGTACTTC	CSAIDRDRAGNEQYF
TRBD1	TRBV27	14	-	TRBJ2-7	TGTGCCAGCAGGGGGCCGGGGCAGGGGGCCTGGCAGTACTTC	CASRGPGQGAWQYF
-	TRBV3-1	13	-	TRBJ2-7	TGTGCCGGGGACATCTTTGCAATCCACGAGCAGTACTTC	CAGDIFAIHEQYF
-	TRBV5-6	15	many	TRBJ1-5	TGTGCCAGCAGCGGGGGTACGAGCAGGGGTCAGCCCCAGCATTTT	CASSGGTSRGQPQHF
TRBD1	TRBV2	15	few	TRBJ1-5	TGTGCCAGTCAATACAGGGGCGAAAATTATCAGCCCCAGCATTTT	CASQYRGENYQPQHF
TRBD1	TRBV6-1	14	-	TRBJ2-7	TGTGCCAGCAGTATCGCGGACAGGAGCTACGAGCAGTACTTC	CASSIADRSYEQYF
TRBD1	TRBV7-2	13	-	TRBJ1-1	TGTGCCAGCAGCTCGGACAGGACGACTGAAGCTTTCTTT	CASSSDRTTEAFF
TRBD2	TRBV4-1	17	-	TRBJ2-1	TGCGCCAGCAGCCATCTGGGGATTAGCGGGGGACAAAATGAGCAGTTCTTC	CASSHLGISGGQNEQFF
-	TRBV14	14	-	TRBJ1-4	TGTGCCAGCAGTCAAGTTTCGCCCCTTGAAAAACTGTTTTTT	CASSQVSPLEKLFF
-	TRBV7-9	16	-	TRBJ1-3	TGTGCCAGCAGCTCCGCCGGGGACTACCCTGGAAACACCATATATTTT	CASSSAGDYPGNTIYF
TRBD1	TRBV11-2	14	many	TRBJ2-4	TGTGCCAGCAGCTTGGACAGGGTGGGGAACATTCAGTACTTC	CASSLDRVGNIQYF
-	TRBV7-2	13	many	TRBJ2-3	TGTGCCAGCACTGGACCATACACAGATACGCAGTATTTT	CASTGPYTDTQYF
TRBD2	TRBV5-1	17	-	TRBJ2-2	TGCGCCAGCAGCTTGGGACTAGCGGGAGATTCGACCGGGGAGCTGTTTTTT	CASSLGLAGDSTGELFF
-	TRBV7-2	15	-	TRBJ1-4	TGTGCCAGCAGCTTAGCGGGCAGCGGAAATGAAAAACTGTTTTTT	CASSLAGSGNEKLFF
-	TRBV5-1	15	-	TRBJ2-3	TGCGCCAGCAGCTCGGTGGGGGCTAGCACAGATACGCAGTATTTT	CASSSVGASTDTQYF
-	TRBV6-6	18	-	TRBJ2-1	TGTGCCAGCAGTTACTCAGCAGGGATCTCGGAAGGCTACAATGAGCAGTTCTTC	CASSYSAGISEGYNEQFF
-	TRBV12-3/TRBV12-4	15	-	TRBJ2-1	TGTGCCAGCAGTTTCCCCAACCAGGGGTGCGACGAGCAGTTCTTC	CASSFPNQGCDEQFF
-	TRBV10-1	14	many	TRBJ2-5	TGCGCCAGCAGTCCCTCACAGAGCCAAGAGACCCAGTACTTC	CASSPSQSQETQYF
-	TRBV15	16	-	TRBJ1-1	TGTGCCACCAGCAGAGAGGGGGTCTTTCAGAACACTGAAGCTTTCTTT	CATSREGVFQNTEAFF
TRBD1	TRBV28	14	-	TRBJ1-2	TGTGCCAGCACACAGGGGGCGGTGGACTATGGCTACACCTTC	CASTQGAVDYGYTF
TRBD1	TRBV7-2	15	many	TRBJ1-5	TGTGCCAGCAGGTTAGCGGGACAGATAAATCAGCCCCAGCATTTT	CASRLAGQINQPQHF
TRBD2	TRBV10-3	13	-	TRBJ2-7	TGTGCCATCAGCCCGGAGCGGGGCTACGAGCAGTACTTC	CAISPERGYEQYF
-	TRBV2	14	-	TRBJ2-5	TGTGCCAGCAGATGGGCGTTATCCCAAGAGACCCAGTACTTC	CASRWALSQETQYF
-	TRBV29-1	13	few	TRBJ1-2	TGCAGCGTGGGCGGGGAATCGGGCTATGGCTACACCTTC	CSVGGESGYGYTF
-	TRBV6-6	17	-	TRBJ1-2	TGTGCCAGCAGTTACTCGCAGTCAGGCAGGGGTGGTTATGGCTACACCTTC	CASSYSQSGRGGYGYTF
TRBD1	TRBV10-3	16	few	TRBJ1-2	TGTGCCATCAGTGACCCCGGGACAGGGGAGATAGATGGCTACACCTTC	CAISDPGTGEIDGYTF
-	TRBV7-9	16	few	TRBJ1-2	TGTGCCAGCAGCTCCCCGGGGGGAAATTCTAACTATGGCTACACCTTC	CASSSPGGNSNYGYTF
-	TRBV20-1	14	-	TRBJ2-1	TGCAGTGCTACACGGGGGGCTTCCTACAATGAGCAGTTCTTC	CSATRGASYNEQFF
-	TRBV5-1	14	-	TRBJ1-1	TGCGCCAGCACGGGTAGTCTAGCGAACACTGAAGCTTTCTTT	CASTGSLANTEAFF
-	TRBV7-2	14	-	TRBJ2-1	TGTGCCAGCAGCTCTGGACCTTCCTTGAGTGAGCAGTTCTTC	CASSSGPSLSEQFF
-	TRBV5-1	15	-	TRBJ2-1	TGCGCCAGCAGCTTGGTGCAGGGGATGGACAATGAGCAGTTCTTC	CASSLVQGMDNEQFF
TRBD2	TRBV7-2	15	many	TRBJ2-1	TGTGCCAGCAGCTTAGACGGACTAGCGGGAGGTGAGCAGTTCTTC	CASSLDGLAGGEQFF
-	TRBV29-1	19	-	TRBJ2-3	TGCAGCGTTGGAGCGTGGTTTTCTTCCGGAGCGGCTAGCACAGATACGCAGTATTTT	CSVGAWFSSGAASTDTQYF
-	TRBV12-3/TRBV12-4	14	-	TRBJ2-7	TGTGCCAGCACCTTGGGGCCGGGGCCCTACGAGCAGTACTTC	CASTLGPGPYEQYF
TRBD1	TRBV14	16	once	TRBJ2-3	TGTGCCAGCAGCCAAGAAATGGTGGGACAGGGGGACACGCAGTATTTT	CASSQEMVGQGDTQYF
-	TRBV2	18	-	TRBJ2-1	TGTGCCAGCAGCCCATTACCAGGACTAGGGGGTTCCTACAATGAGCAGTTCTTC	CASSPLPGLGGSYNEQFF
-	TRBV25-1	15	many	TRBJ2-7	TGTGCCAGCAATAAGGTGTGGAGGGCCGACCACGAGCAGTACTTC	CASNKVWRADHEQYF
-	TRBV6-2/TRBV6-3	12	-	TRBJ1-5	TGTGCCAGCGCATCTGGGACTCAGCCCCAGCATTTT	CASASGTQPQHF
-	TRBV11-2	15	-	TRBJ2-3	TGTGCCAGCAGCCCCCGGCCGACCCTGGCGGATACGCAGTATTTT	CASSPRPTLADTQYF
TRBD1	TRBV5-5	18	few	TRBJ2-5	TGTGCCAGCAGCTTGGAGGTTTGGGGACAGGGTCCACAAGAGACCCAGTACTTC	CASSLEVWGQGPQETQYF